These 15 T cell receptor beta chains originate from one sample sequenced in a study of human T cells and chemical hapten exposure. A single record per CDR3 protein comes from TCRdb applying MiXCR to the RACE reads. The sample carries some 50,000 distinct CDR3 sequences, 9.3% recorded once. Time point described: patch test 1, 2 weeks after DPC sensitization. The treatment was: therapeutic diphenylcyclopropenone sensitization with weekly scalp DPC. The starting material was whole blood, obtained in connection with sensitization to the hapten diphenylcyclopropenone (DPC). These receptors all stem from a woman between 35 and 50 years old with alopecia areata. Some clones in this sample may be carry-over from other donors' samples.

A word on this clonotype: This may be a read error: a much more frequent sequence differs by one nucleotide. The chain combines TRBV11-1 with TRBJ1-1, with D unclear. The length of the CDR3 is 13 residues. Germline loops: CDR1 SGHAT, CDR2 FQDESV (reference sequence). The CDR3 loop reads CVSTKHLGTEAFF. DNA of the CDR3: TGTGTCAGCACCAAACACCTAGGGACTGAAGCTTTCTTT.

This clonotype was recorded at least ten times. V is TRBV6-4 and J is TRBJ2-1; D call uncertain. V was clipped by 3 bases and J by 7 bases, with 10 bases between them. Looked up from germline, CDR1 is MRHNA and CDR2 is SNTAGT. CDR3 length: 13 amino acids. The CDR3: CASSEGTFNEQFF. CDR3 DNA: TGTGCCAGCAGTGAGGGAACCTTTAATGAGCAGTTCTTC.

This clonotype occurred many times. This chain links TRBV20-1 with TRBJ1-6, with TRBD1 matching over 10 bases. This CDR3 spans 16 amino acids. The germline CDR1 and CDR2 sequences are DFQATT and SNEGSKA (reference sequence). V was clipped by 2 bases and J by 8 bases; unmatched bases: 9. The CDR3 nucleotides are TGCAGTGCTAGACCCTCGACAGGGGGCATCCATTCACCCCTCCACTTT. This sequence encodes CSARPSTGGIHSPLHF.

This clonotype was picked up a small number of times. V usage is TRBV2 and J usage is TRBJ2-3, with unresolved D. The CDR3 sequence is 15 residues long. Germline-derived CDR1 and CDR2 are SNHLY and FYNNEI. Trimming removed 3 bases from V and 0 bases from J, with 10 bases in between. The CDR3 nucleotides are TGTGCCAGCAGTGAGCTGGCTCCTAGCACAGATACGCAGTATTTT. This translates into CASSELAPSTDTQYF.

At least ten counts were recorded for this clonotype. This rearrangement joins TRBV6-4 to TRBJ2-1, with 10 bases that match TRBD2. Germline CDR1 and CDR2: MRHNA and SNTAGT. The CDR3 has 16 amino acids. J gave up 4 bases and V 4 bases, and 7 bases lay outside the gene matches. The CDR3 region is CASSVLGTSAYNEQFF. CDR3 DNA sequence: TGTGCCAGCAGTGTCCTCGGGACTAGCGCTTACAATGAGCAGTTCTTC.

In its sample, this clonotype was seen many times. The chain has TRBV20-1 and TRBJ2-3; 7 bases agree with TRBD2. Germline trimming cut 3 bases from V and 2 bases from J; bases unmatched to any gene: 8. The CDR3 loop spans 15 amino acids. Germline V gene data show CDR1 as DFQATT and CDR2 as SNEGSKA (reference sequence). CDR3 loop: CSARPSGDFTDTQYF. The CDR3 DNA is TGCAGTGCTAGGCCCAGCGGGGATTTCACAGATACGCAGTATTTT.

The table lists this clonotype with many counts. This chain links TRBV12-5 with TRBJ2-5; D not certain. Trimming cost V 6 bases and J 4 bases, with 9 bases left between them. This CDR3 is 12 amino acids long. Germline V gene sequence: CDR1 LGHNT, CDR2 FRNRAP. The CDR3 protein is CASGVNGETQYF. The CDR3 bases are TGTGCTAGTGGGGTCAACGGAGAGACCCAGTACTTC.

Ten or more counts support this clonotype. The chain uses TRBV19 and TRBJ1-5, with D unclear. The CDR3 spans 15 residues. CDR1 and CDR2 from the germline V gene are LNHDA and SQIVND (reference sequence). V lost 5 bases, J lost 1 base, and 12 bases lay in between. The CDR3 nucleotides read TGTGCCAGTAGTCCCATCGGGCGGAGCAATCAGCCCCAGCATTTT. Amino acids: CASSPIGRSNQPQHF.

Worth noting for this clonotype: A much bigger clone sits one base away, suggesting this may be a read error. The genes are TRBV3-1 and TRBJ2-7; tentatively, D is TRBD2 (5 bases). The V end was cut by 4 bases, the J end by 2 bases, with 12 bases between. The CDR3 is 14 residues long. CDR1 is LGHDT and CDR2 is YNNKEL in the germline V gene (reference sequence). CDR3 nucleotide sequence: TGTGCCAGCAGCCTCAGCGGCCCCGCCTACGAGCAGTACTTC. This sequence encodes CASSLSGPAYEQYF.

This clonotype came up a few times. The gene calls are TRBV5-1 and TRBJ2-3, with 15 bases matching TRBD2. The CDR3 extends over 18 amino acids. V lost 4 bases, J lost 3 bases, and 9 bases stayed unmatched. The V gene's germline CDR1 is SGHRS and CDR2 YFSETQ. The CDR3, as DNA: TGCGCCAGCAGCGGAGGGACTAGCGGGGGGAAAGGTACAGATACGCAGTATTTT. Amino acid sequence: CASSGGTSGGKGTDTQYF.

The V call is TRBV7-2, the J call TRBJ2-2; the D is unclear. The V gene lost 3 bases and the J gene lost 6 bases, with 8 bases spanning the gap. Germline V CDR1 and CDR2: SGHTA, FQGNSA. The CDR3 extends over 13 amino acids. CDR3 coding DNA: TGTGCCAGCAGCTTGACATTCCCCGGGGAGCTGTTTTTT. This gives the protein CASSLTFPGELFF.

This clonotype was counted a few times. The chain carries TRBV18 and TRBJ2-5; 9 nucleotides match TRBD2. Looked up from germline, CDR1 is KGHSH and CDR2 is LQKENI. The CDR3 spans 16 residues. The V and J ends lost 2 bases and 5 bases, in that order; junction bases with no gene match: 9. CDR3 bases: TGTGCCAGCTCACCAGGGACTAGCTCTCCCGGGGAGACCCAGTACTTC. Translated, it gives CASSPGTSSPGETQYF. The full variable domain, rest sourced from reference TRBV18 and TRBJ2-5, is NAGVMQNPRHLVRRRGQEARLRCSPMKGHSHVYWYRQLPEEGLKFMVYLQKENIIDESGMPKERFSAEFPKEGPSILRIQQVVRGDSAAYFCASSPGTSSPGETQYFGPGTRLLVL.

This clonotype was detected ten times or more. The chain links TRBV30 to TRBJ2-2; D gene uncertain. From germline, CDR1 is GTSNPN and CDR2 SVGIG (reference sequence). This CDR3 contains 13 residues. V was clipped by 4 bases and J by 3 bases, with 9 bases between them. CDR3 sequence: CAWTTADTGELFF. Here the CDR3 DNA reads TGTGCCTGGACGACGGCGGACACCGGGGAGCTGTTTTTT.

This clonotype was observed a few times. The chain recombines TRBV20-1 with TRBJ2-7; 7 bases agree with TRBD2. V was pared by 0 bases and J by 0 bases, with 14 bases of the junction left unmatched. The germline V gene has CDR1 DFQATT and CDR2 SNEGSKA (reference sequence). CDR3 length: 18 residues. DNA for the CDR3: TGCAGTGCTAGAGATGCCAGCGGGGACCCCTCGAACTCCTACGAGCAGTACTTC. Protein product: CSARDASGDPSNSYEQYF.

This clonotype was counted at least ten times. This rearrangement joins TRBV29-1 to TRBJ2-1; no definite D call. Trimming took 0 bases from V and 0 from J, leaving 9 bases between them. The CDR3 is 15 residues long. Germline V gene data show CDR1 as SQVTM and CDR2 as ANQGSEA. The CDR3 DNA follows: TGCAGCGTTGAAGATCCACACCTCTCCTACAATGAGCAGTTCTTC. It codes for CSVEDPHLSYNEQFF.